This T cell receptor (beta chain) appears in the sequencing data of a study of cytomegalovirus exposure and HLA in healthy donors (dated by TCRdb to about 2017). About the study as a whole: An earlier analysis of approximately 640 of the donors reported more than 250 Gb of sequence data and some 120 million unique TCR beta sequences from 150 million to 200 million T cells. An early release that covered about 640 HLA-typed donors contained about 300 gigabases of sequencing data and 85 million to 100 million unique TCR sequences. Of the roughly 400 genotyped donors, roughly 80% were placed in the genetic ancestry cluster associated with self-reported Caucasian donors. The study was designed to test whether signatures of past pathogen exposure could be identified by cataloging public T cell receptors. The study profiled the T cell repertoires of 666 subjects by immunosequencing and related them to cytomegalovirus serostatus. In addition to the first cohort of 650 to 750 subjects, a separate validation cohort of 120 different subjects was used. The study combined high-throughput TCR immunosequencing, statistical association of individual TCRs with disease status, and machine learning to predict cytomegalovirus infection status. In a later analysis, previously published TCR beta repertoires from roughly 710 donors were re-analyzed and high-resolution HLA genotyping was added so that TCR occurrence patterns could be studied. The later analysis used no new phenotypic data to find candidate immune exposures, relying instead on TCR beta sequences and their occurrence across donors. To decide whether each TCR beta V gene segment behaved as functional or pseudogenic, an earlier analysis of over 500 of the donors relied on high-throughput TCR beta sequencing. Alongside the repertoire data, information on donor age, sex, ethnicity and CMV serostatus was compiled. Genome-wide SNP genotypes for about three fifths of the roughly 670 donors were used in a later genetic analysis, which treated that subset as a discovery cohort. Every discovery cohort repertoire had been produced on one sequencing platform. Class I and class II HLA loci were covered by the typing at four-digit resolution. The number of typed donors differed by locus: roughly 620-640 for A, B, C, DRB1 and DQB1; 522 for DQA1; about 600 for DPA1; and around 490 for DPB1. About five DR-DQ haplotypes were treated as single units for association and clustering because of strong linkage in the cohort. Among almost 400 genotyped donors of the cohort, an average of around 240,000 unique TCR beta nucleotide sequences were sequenced per donor, 15% to 20% of them non-productive.

Receptor libraries were prepared by the immunoSEQ multiplex PCR assay. For the multiplex PCR, a mixture combining 60 forward primers for TCR Vbeta segments and 13 reverse primers for TCR Jbeta segments was used. The CDR3 region of rearranged TCR beta genes was amplified from genomic DNA with a multiplex PCR assay. The Illumina HiSeq System was used to sequence the amplified TCR beta libraries as 87-base-pair reads. Processing in the source paper ran as follows. In a later analysis, 77 million or so unique TCR beta chains were counted across the approximately 640 repertoires, and approximately 11 million of these chains were shared by at least two donors. Raw reads were error-corrected and collapsed into unique sequences with a nearest-neighbor algorithm that merged closely related sequences to remove PCR and sequencing errors. CDR3 sequences were aligned to IMGT reference sequences to assign V, D and J gene segments. For a sequence to be retained, at least a six-nucleotide match to both a V gene segment and a J gene segment was required. Rearrangements were classified as productive when the CDR3 lacked stop codons and remained in frame with V and J, and all other rearrangements were classified as non-productive. Following IMGT convention, CDR3 was defined as the stretch from the second conserved V-encoded cysteine up to the conserved J-encoded phenylalanine. The earlier analysis of 500 to 650 of the donors excluded any sequence lacking an unambiguous match to a single V gene segment. In an earlier analysis of approximately 560 of the donors, a V segment was called functional when productive rearrangements were above 56.7%, and segregating when the standard deviation between donors exceeded 5%. A statistical classification framework was developed to diagnose cytomegalovirus status using the catalog of TCR beta chain sequences. A later analysis assigned V and J genes by comparing TCR nucleotide sequences with IMGT/GENE-DB human TR gene sequences. In a later analysis, CDR3 sequences and most-parsimonious VDJ recombination scenarios were assigned using the TCRdist pipeline. In a later analysis, each TCR beta chain was defined by its CDR3 amino acid sequence together with its V-gene family, and reads lacking a unique V-gene family were excluded. To address suspected cross-contamination and a sequencing artifact, a later analysis removed around 600 highly shared, low-generation-probability nucleotide sequences. In a later analysis, a clonal expansion index was calculated for each public chain from normalized within-repertoire ranks of inferred template counts. Generation probabilities in a later analysis came from a VDJ recombination model fitted to out-of-frame rearrangements, and those results were checked against IGoR. In a later analysis, hypergeometric tests were used to score TCR-TCR, TCR-HLA and TCR-CMV co-occurrence, with a repertoire-size bias correction applied to TCR pairs. A later analysis estimated false discovery rates by permuting HLA or CMV assignments 20 times. In a later analysis, co-occurring TCRs were grouped using DBSCAN, with TCRdist sequence similarity added in when clustering inside HLA-allele-positive subsets. For co-occurrence clustering, repertoires with fewer than 30,000 or more than 120,000 public chains were excluded, along with roughly five repertoires with anomalous nucleotide sharing. TCRdb stores this immuneACCESS table with in-frame sequences only. Part of the clones is absent; in the studies checked, under half of the shortfall reflects unresolved V genes, and no reason is known for the rest. V and J calls and clone size are those listed in that table; D and trimming were worked out from the DNA. This sample lists more than 95,000 clones; 75% to 85% were detected once. 3.5% to 4.5% of the sample belongs to the ten largest clones.

Details on this clone: Its antigen remains undetermined. No per-base quality is available; no much larger clone lies one base away.

The cohort comprised under 700 healthy bone marrow donors. At the time of sampling, every cohort member was nominally healthy, though immune exposures that went unrecorded were likely present. The donor was CMV seropositive and was included in the group of 270 or so seropositive cohort members. Every donor gave a peripheral blood sample, and the peripheral blood mononuclear cells from that sample were used for TCR beta sequencing. The Qiagen DNeasy Blood Extraction Kit was used to extract genomic DNA from the blood cell samples. Here is what the overall study found, with its caveats: Presence/absence analyses assumed roughly uniform sequencing depth across donors, an assumption that may not hold. In a later analysis, TCR association rates were found to vary across HLA loci, with the most associated TCRs seen for DRB1 alleles and the fewest for HLA-C alleles. Three of the identified cytomegalovirus-associated TCR beta chains were confirmed in vitro to be specific for cytomegalovirus antigens. In both the original and validation cohorts, the classifier was reported to diagnose cytomegalovirus status with high specificity and sensitivity. According to a later genetic analysis, donors in an Asian-associated ancestry cluster had fewer N-insertions in productive TCRs than the roughly 660-donor mean. According to a later analysis, most CMV-associated TCR beta chains appeared to be HLA-restricted, and the HLA associations seemed to be driven largely by CMV exposure. Linkage disequilibrium might explain the correlated functional status among segregating V segments, but an unknown experimental factor could not be ruled out. The authors suggested that the approach could potentially be generalized to other disease states and immunological phenotypes. Because counts were too low, roughly 17 rarely observed V segments, including chromosome 9 orphons, were left out of the earlier analysis of about 620 of the donors. In a later analysis, several top co-occurrence clusters were reported to appear linked to parvovirus B19, influenza, CMV and Epstein-Barr virus. In an earlier analysis of approximately 590 of the donors, most TCR beta V segments were observed in productive rearrangements about 90% or about 30% of the time, broadly matching IMGT annotations. Because some donors lacked HLA typing at each locus, the association tests relied only on the typed subset. CMV serostatus was the only immune exposure information available for the cohort. In the study, 150 to 200 TCR beta chains were listed as associated with cytomegalovirus. When HLA alleles, especially DR and DQ, strongly co-occurred, TCR associations were difficult to assign to individual alleles. A further reported finding was that TCR beta sequences accurately predicted the HLA-A and HLA-B alleles for most subjects in the first cohort. In a later analysis, HLA-associated TCR beta chains were found to be more clonally expanded and to have lower generation probabilities than equally common non-associated chains. Most TCR sequences were seen in very few donors, while some public TCRs were found in many individuals. The cohort was sequenced for TCR beta chains only, and without alpha or paired-chain data the features that could be detected were limited. V-gene and J-gene trimming of TCR beta chains was associated with a missense DCLRE1C variant in a later genetic analysis, and the association was replicated in an independent cohort. At a false discovery rate of 0.05, a later analysis linked around 17,000 TCR beta sequences to specific HLA alleles. A cluster of highly shared sequence variants was judged likely to represent a technical artifact of the sequencing pipeline.

The specimen was PBMCs. The clonotype comes from a man aged 25-45 years in good health and CMV-seropositive.

The CDR3 has the sequence CASSQAGQGSIQYF. The nucleotide sequence is given as TGCGCCAGCAGCCAAGCGGGACAGGGATCCATTCAGTACTTC. This chain is built from TRBV4-3 and TRBJ2-4, with 9 bases in between that match TRBD1. The CDR1 and CDR2 encoded by the germline V gene are LGHNA and YSLEER. Trimming takes 1 base off V and 9 bases off J; junction bases not matched to a gene: 4. The CDR3 runs 14 residues from the cysteine to the phenylalanine. This entry keeps only the CDR3 DNA: 42 bases, framed from base 1.